Sequencing of this T cell receptor (beta chain) was carried out in a study of beta chain features in type 1 diabetes. Ten or more counts support this clone. The CDR3 has 17 residues. The V gene end was trimmed by 0 bases and the J gene end by 2 bases; junction bases not matched to a gene: 10. Germline V CDR1 and CDR2: MNHEY, SMNVEV (reference sequence). Every isolated RNA sample was fully reverse transcribed, so sequencing captured expressed TCRB transcripts. TCRdb's table, derived via immunoSEQ multiplex PCR, lists solely in-frame clones and lacks some. The profile shows about 340,000 clones, less than 9.5% of them singletons.

The clonotype originates from a woman aged 18-29 years in good health. This chain joins TRBV27 and TRBJ2-7; 7 nucleotides line up with TRBD2. Sequenced: central memory CD4+ T cells from blood. In DNA form, the CDR3 reads TGTGCCAGCAGTTTATCGGGGCGGGGACTAAGTCCCTACGAGCAGTACTTC. It yields the protein CASSLSGRGLSPYEQYF.